The next 6 T cell receptor beta chains were all read from a single sample in a study of T cell repertoires in ileal Crohn's disease. Assay: immunoSEQ multiplex PCR; the TCRdb copy retains only in-frame clones and omits some. In the table there are about 60,000 clones, 85% to 90% of which are singletons. Time point in this sample: neoterminal ileum biopsy at postoperative endoscopy, about 6 months after surgery. Sequencing was done on a sample of ileal tissue. These TCRs come from an adult with Crohn's disease.

The count of this clone is one. The chain combines TRBV6-1 with TRBJ1-2, with D unclear. This CDR3 has 12 residues. The germline V gene has CDR1 MNHNS and CDR2 SASEGT. V lost 6 bases and J 4 bases, leaving 9 bases between the germline ends. CDR3 in amino acids: CASREGPYGYTF. The CDR3 region has the DNA TGTGCCAGCAGGGAGGGTCCCTATGGCTACACCTTC.

The chain employs TRBV5-1 and TRBJ2-5; D might be TRBD1 (7 bases). V lost 4 bases to trimming and J lost 3 bases, with 16 bases between them. The CDR3 is 15 residues long. Germline V gene sequence: CDR1 SGHRS, CDR2 YFSETQ. CDR3 region: CASSQGGRGEETQYF. The CDR3 nucleotides are TGCGCCAGCAGCCAAGGTGGCAGGGGGGAAGAGACCCAGTACTTC.

The V gene is TRBV19, the J gene TRBJ1-5; D is undetermined. The CDR3 has 13 amino acids. Trimming removed 8 bases from V and 3 bases from J, with 11 bases in between. Per the germline V gene, CDR1 is LNHDA and CDR2 is SQIVND (reference sequence). The CDR3 region has the DNA TGTGCCAGTCGGGGTCTTAACAATCAGCCCCAGCATTTT. It translates to CASRGLNNQPQHF. The whole variable domain, filled in from reference TRBV19 and TRBJ1-5, reads DGGITQSPKYLFRKEGQNVTLSCEQNLNHDAMYWYRQDPGQGLRLIYYSQIVNDFQKGDIAEGYSVSREKKESFPLTVTSAQKNPTAFYLCASRGLNNQPQHFGDGTRLSIL.

The V gene is TRBV6-6, the J gene TRBJ2-6; D is unresolved. With 7 bases removed from V and 1 base from J, the gap between germline ends came to 5 bases. The CDR3 runs 13 residues. CDR1 and CDR2 from the germline V gene are MNHNY and SVGAGI (reference sequence). The CDR3 is CASTSSGANVLTF. In DNA form, the CDR3 reads TGTGCCAGCACGAGTTCTGGGGCCAACGTCCTGACTTTC.

The genes are TRBV7-2 and TRBJ1-1; 8 nucleotides align to TRBD1. This CDR3 comprises 16 residues. After removal of 2 bases from V and 5 bases from J, the junction contained 10 bases not matched to a gene. CDR1 and CDR2 from the germline V gene are SGHTA and FQGNSA. CDR3 in DNA: TGTGCCAGCAGCTTAAGTCGTCAGGGGGCTTGGACTGAAGCTTTCTTT. Translated, it gives CASSLSRQGAWTEAFF.

The chain recombines TRBV4-1 with TRBJ1-4, with D maybe TRBD1 (5 bases). With 4 bases removed from V and 5 bases from J, the gap between germline ends came to 17 bases. The CDR3 is 16 amino acids. The V gene's germline CDR1 is MGHRA and CDR2 YSYEKL. The CDR3 spells CASSPLGGSKNEKLFF. CDR3 nucleotide sequence: TGCGCCAGCAGCCCTCTGGGGGGATCCAAAAATGAAAAACTGTTTTTT.